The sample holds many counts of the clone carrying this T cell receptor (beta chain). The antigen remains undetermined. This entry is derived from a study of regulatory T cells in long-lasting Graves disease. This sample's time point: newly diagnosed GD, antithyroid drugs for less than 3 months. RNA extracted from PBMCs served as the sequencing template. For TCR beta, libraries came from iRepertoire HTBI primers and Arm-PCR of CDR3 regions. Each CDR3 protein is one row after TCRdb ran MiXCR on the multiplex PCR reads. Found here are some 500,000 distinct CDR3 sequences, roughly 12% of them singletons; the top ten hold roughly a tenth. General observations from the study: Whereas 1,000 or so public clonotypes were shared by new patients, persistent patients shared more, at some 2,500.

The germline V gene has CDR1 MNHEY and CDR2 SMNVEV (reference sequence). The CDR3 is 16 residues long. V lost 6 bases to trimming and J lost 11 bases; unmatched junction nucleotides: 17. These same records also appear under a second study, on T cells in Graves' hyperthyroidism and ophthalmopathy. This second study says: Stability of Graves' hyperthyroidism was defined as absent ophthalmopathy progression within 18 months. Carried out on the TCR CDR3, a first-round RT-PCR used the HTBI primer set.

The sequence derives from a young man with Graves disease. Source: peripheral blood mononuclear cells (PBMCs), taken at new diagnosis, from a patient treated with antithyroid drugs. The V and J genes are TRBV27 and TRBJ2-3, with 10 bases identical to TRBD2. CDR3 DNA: TGTGCCAGCAGACCTCTCCTGTCGAGCGGGAGGGGAGAGCAGTATTTT. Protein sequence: CASRPLLSSGRGEQYF.